One and the same sample provided the 14 T cell receptor beta chains below, sequenced in a study of CD8 T cells in ankylosing spondylitis. From the 5' RACE reads, TCRdb called clonotypes with MiXCR, one entry per CDR3 protein. The data contain 120,000 or so distinct CDR3 sequences, approximately 15% of them singletons. Sequencing used blood, either unsorted or a sorted T cell fraction (not recorded which). The receptors shown here come from a female donor with ankylosing spondylitis or in good health (not recorded which).

This clonotype has a count of ten or more. This chain connects TRBV4-2 to TRBJ1-1; tentative D call: TRBD1 (5 bases). The V gene lost 6 bases and the J gene lost 10 bases, with 12 bases spanning the gap. The CDR3 runs to 11 residues. The germline gives CDR1 LGHNA, CDR2 YNFKEQ. CDR3 coding DNA: TGTGCCAGCAGTCGGGGGGGAAGAGCTTTCTTT. Its translation: CASSRGGRAFF.

This clonotype was seen many times. The rearrangement uses TRBV7-2 and TRBJ1-2; no firm D call. The germline CDR1 and CDR2 sequences are SGHTA and FQGNSA. V was trimmed by 5 bases and J by 7 bases, leaving 11 bases between them. The CDR3 consists of 12 residues. The CDR3 DNA follows: TGTGCCAGCAGCCCCGTCACGGGTGGCTACACCTTC. This codes for CASSPVTGGYTF.

This clonotype was seen ten or more times. The chain has TRBV3-1 and TRBJ2-7, with D tentatively TRBD2 (6 bases). The CDR3 sequence is 15 residues long. The V gene's germline CDR1 is LGHDT and CDR2 YNNKEL (reference sequence). The V end lost 1 base, the J end lost 2 bases, and 12 bases lay between the germline ends. The CDR3 spells CASSQAGVSAYEQYF. As DNA, the CDR3 is TGTGCCAGCAGCCAAGCGGGGGTTTCGGCCTACGAGCAGTACTTC.

The chain has TRBV7-2 and TRBJ1-6, with D perhaps TRBD1 (6 bases). V lost 2 bases, J lost 8 bases, and 10 bases lay in between. Germline V lookup: CDR1 SGHTA, CDR2 FQGNSA. This CDR3 contains 14 residues. In DNA form, the CDR3 reads TGTGCCAGCAGCTTAAGGGGGGAAGATTCACCCCTCCACTTT. Its translation is CASSLRGEDSPLHF.

This clonotype was picked up a small number of times. The junction shows a germline mismatch at one end, possibly a read error. This rearrangement joins TRBV20-1 to TRBJ2-5, with 11 bases that match TRBD2. CDR1 and CDR2 (germline): DFQATT, SNEGSKA (reference sequence). The CDR3 runs to 15 residues. The CDR3 DNA sequence: TGCAGTGCTACCCCGGGACTAGCGGTACAAGGGACCCAGTACTTC. It yields the protein CSATPGLAVQGTQYF.

The rearrangement joins TRBV9 to TRBJ2-2; no definite D call. Trimming cost V 4 bases and J 6 bases, with 7 bases left between them. Germline CDR1 is SGDLS and CDR2 is YYNGEE. The CDR3 loop spans 12 amino acids. This CDR3 reads CASSLRSGELFF. The CDR3 coding sequence is TGTGCCAGCAGCTTAAGGTCCGGGGAGCTGTTTTTT. Looking up the rest from reference TRBV9 and TRBJ2-2 gives the full variable domain: DSGVTQTPKHLITATGQRVTLRCSPRSGDLSVYWYQQSLDQGLQFLIQYYNGEERAKGNILERFSAQQFPDLHSELNLSSLELGDSALYFCASSLRSGELFFGEGSRLTVL.

There are many counts of this clonotype. V is TRBV29-1 and J is TRBJ1-1; D remains unclear. This CDR3 comprises 13 residues. Trimming stripped 2 bases from V and 1 base from J, with 8 bases between. Germline-derived CDR1 and CDR2 are SQVTM and ANQGSEA. The CDR3 sequence is CSVENLGNTEAFF. The CDR3 coding sequence is TGCAGCGTTGAAAATCTAGGGAACACTGAAGCTTTCTTT.

The chain combines TRBV20-1 with TRBJ2-5; 8 nucleotides align to TRBD2. Germline V lookup: CDR1 DFQATT, CDR2 SNEGSKA (reference sequence). The CDR3 contains 13 residues. The trim removed 5 bases at V and 5 bases at J, leaving 7 bases unmatched. CDR3 nucleotide sequence: TGCAGTGCTGCTAGCGGGTCTGGGGAGACCCAGTACTTC. It yields the protein CSAASGSGETQYF.

This rearrangement joins TRBV12-3 or TRBV12-4 to TRBJ2-1; tentatively, D is TRBD2 (6 bases). The ends were cut back, 7 bases at V and 9 bases at J, with 16 bases in the middle. The CDR3 sequence is 13 residues long. For the CDR3, the DNA is TGTGCCAGCAATCCCGGAGGGTCTCCTGAGCAGTTCTTC. This codes for CASNPGGSPEQFF.

A few counts support this clonotype. The gene calls are TRBV5-1 and TRBJ2-7, with 10 nucleotides matching TRBD1. J gave up 3 bases and V 4 bases, and 4 bases lay outside the gene matches. The CDR3 is made up of 14 amino acids. The V gene's germline CDR1 is SGHRS and CDR2 YFSETQ. CDR3 nucleotides: TGCGCCAGCAGCATGACAGGGGGCAACTACGAGCAGTACTTC. Amino acid sequence: CASSMTGGNYEQYF.

The table lists this clonotype with a few counts. The rearrangement links TRBV7-9 to TRBJ2-1; 7 bases are shared with TRBD1. In germline, CDR1 is SEHNR, CDR2 FQNEAQ (reference sequence). The CDR3 covers 15 residues. Germline trimming cut 5 bases from V and 5 bases from J; bases unmatched to any gene: 9. This CDR3 reads CASSNDRDVDNEQFF. For the CDR3, the DNA is TGTGCCAGCAGCAACGACAGGGACGTAGACAATGAGCAGTTCTTC.

V usage is TRBV6-5 and J usage is TRBJ1-1, with D perhaps matching TRBD1 (5 bases). Trimming left V 0 bases short and J 8 bases short, with 10 bases between. The germline V gene encodes CDR1 MNHEY and CDR2 SVGAGI. CDR3 length: 13 residues. CDR3 sequence (DNA): TGTGCCAGCAGTTACTCGAGCGGGGCCGAAGCTTTCTTT. Amino acids: CASSYSSGAEAFF.

In this sample, this clonotype turned up a few times. The V and J genes are TRBV5-1 and TRBJ2-7; D remains unclear. Germline lookup yields CDR1 SGHRS and CDR2 YFSETQ. V lost 2 bases and J 5 bases, leaving 14 bases between the germline ends. The CDR3 is 14 residues long. The CDR3: CASSLSFWVDEQYF. In nucleotides, the CDR3 is TGCGCCAGCAGCTTATCTTTTTGGGTAGACGAGCAGTACTTC.

In DNA, the CDR3 is TGTGCCAGCAGCTCGCCGGGACGGCCGAGGCAGTACTTC. Its protein product is CASSSPGRPRQYF. The chain employs TRBV7-3 and TRBJ2-7; the D call may be TRBD1 or TRBD2 (5 bases each). Germline assignment: CDR1 SGHTA and CDR2 FQGTGA. The germline V and J ends were trimmed by 4 bases and 9 bases, with 16 bases remaining between them. This CDR3 contains 13 residues.